The subject of this entry is one T cell receptor (beta chain). The repertoire was sequenced with immunoSEQ multiplex PCR; TCRdb's copy has only in-frame clones and lacks some. Of 93,000 or so clones in the sample, 81% were seen once. This record comes from a study of glioma-infiltrating T cells after dendritic cell vaccination. Study background: The vaccine used monocyte-derived dendritic cells pulsed overnight with autologous tumor lysate.

CDR1 is SGHRS and CDR2 is YFSETQ in the germline V gene. The V gene end was trimmed by 0 bases and the J gene end by 4 bases; junction bases not matched to a gene: 3. The CDR3 loop spans 15 amino acids. The receptor's source is a human donor with glioblastoma. V is TRBV5-1 and J is TRBJ2-5; 10 bases are a match to TRBD1. This material consisted of blood, taken before dendritic cell vaccination. The CDR3 nucleotides read TGCGCCAGCAGCTTGGTGACAGGGGGCCTAGAGACCCAGTACTTC. Translation gives CASSLVTGGLETQYF.